The entry below gives a single TCR beta chain sequence along with its context. This sample is drawn from a study of blood T cell repertoires in COVID-19. Produced via immunoSEQ multiplex PCR; TCRdb's table is partial and in-frame only. Here the sample spans a few hundred thousand clones, approximately 88% being singletons. Trimming took 6 bases from V and 11 from J; bases not matched to a gene: 9. CDR3 length: 12 amino acids. Germline lookup yields CDR1 MDHEN and CDR2 SYDVKM. Patients of the Seattle cohort, enrolled during active infection, were followed longitudinally. Sequences were obtained from peripheral blood. The gene calls are TRBV28 and TRBJ1-1; 7 bases fit TRBD1. This sequence was found in a woman in her fifties or sixties with COVID-19, enrolled during active disease. The CDR3 DNA follows: TGTGCCAGCAGCTCGAGACAGGGATGGGCTTTCTTT. Its protein is CASSSRQGWAFF.